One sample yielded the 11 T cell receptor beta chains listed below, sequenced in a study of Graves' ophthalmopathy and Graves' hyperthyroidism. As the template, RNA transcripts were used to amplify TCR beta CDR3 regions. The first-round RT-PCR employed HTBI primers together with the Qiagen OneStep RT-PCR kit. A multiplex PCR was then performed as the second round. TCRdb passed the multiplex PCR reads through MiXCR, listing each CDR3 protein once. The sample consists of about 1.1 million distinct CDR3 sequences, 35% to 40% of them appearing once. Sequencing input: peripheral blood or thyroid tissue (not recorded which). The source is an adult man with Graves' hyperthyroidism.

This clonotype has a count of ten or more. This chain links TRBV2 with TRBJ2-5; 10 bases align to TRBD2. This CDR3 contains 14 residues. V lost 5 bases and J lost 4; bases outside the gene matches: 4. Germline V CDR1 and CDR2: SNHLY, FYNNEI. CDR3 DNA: TGTGCCAGCAGTCAGCGGGAGGGTGGAGAGACCCAGTACTTC. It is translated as CASSQREGGETQYF.

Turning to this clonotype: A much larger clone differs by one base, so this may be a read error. CDR3 coding DNA: TGTGCCAGCAGCTTATCCCGTGTGAGCTACACCTTC. Amino acids: CASSLSRVSYTF. This chain joins TRBV7-2 and TRBJ1-2; no reliable D call. The CDR3 totals 12 residues. V dropped 2 bases and J dropped 9 bases, with 10 bases sitting between them. The germline V gene has CDR1 SGHTA and CDR2 FQGNSA.

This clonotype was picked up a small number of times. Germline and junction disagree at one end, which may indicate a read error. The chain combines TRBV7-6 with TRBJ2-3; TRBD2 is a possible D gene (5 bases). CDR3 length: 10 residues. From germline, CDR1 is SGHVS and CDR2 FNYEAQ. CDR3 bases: TGTGCCAGCAGCTTAGCGCACGCGGGTTTC. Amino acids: CASSLAHAGF.

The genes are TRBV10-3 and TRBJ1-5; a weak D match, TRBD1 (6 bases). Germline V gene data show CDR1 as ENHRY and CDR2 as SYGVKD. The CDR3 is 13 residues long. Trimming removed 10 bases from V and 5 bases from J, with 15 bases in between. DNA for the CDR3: TGTGCCAGCAACGGACAGCCTGATCAGCCCCAGCATTTT. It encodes CASNGQPDQPQHF.

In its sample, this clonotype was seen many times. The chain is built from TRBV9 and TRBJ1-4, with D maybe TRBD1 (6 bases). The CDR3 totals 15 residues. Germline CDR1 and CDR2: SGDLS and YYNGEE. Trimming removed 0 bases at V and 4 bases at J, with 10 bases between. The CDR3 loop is CASSVEGTYNEKLFF. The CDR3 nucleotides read TGTGCCAGCAGCGTAGAAGGGACATATAATGAAAAACTGTTTTTT.

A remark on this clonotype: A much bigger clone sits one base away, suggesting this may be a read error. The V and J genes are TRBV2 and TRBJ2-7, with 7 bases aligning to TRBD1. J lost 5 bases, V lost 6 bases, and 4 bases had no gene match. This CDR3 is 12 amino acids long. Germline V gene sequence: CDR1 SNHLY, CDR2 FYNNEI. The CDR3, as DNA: TGTGCCAGCAGACTGACAGGGAACGAGCAGTACTTC. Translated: CASRLTGNEQYF.

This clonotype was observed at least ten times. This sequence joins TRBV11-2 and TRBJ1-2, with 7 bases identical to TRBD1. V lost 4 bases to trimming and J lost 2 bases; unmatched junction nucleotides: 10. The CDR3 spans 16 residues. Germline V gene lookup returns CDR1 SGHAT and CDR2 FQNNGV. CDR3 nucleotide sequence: TGTGCCAGCAGCTCCCAGACAGGGCTTAGGAACTATGGCTACACCTTC. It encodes CASSSQTGLRNYGYTF.

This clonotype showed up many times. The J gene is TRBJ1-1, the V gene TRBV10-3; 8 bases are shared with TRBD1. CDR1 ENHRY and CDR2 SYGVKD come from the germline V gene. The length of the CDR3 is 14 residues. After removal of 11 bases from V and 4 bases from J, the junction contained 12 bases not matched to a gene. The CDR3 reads CASQGGGGPTEAFF. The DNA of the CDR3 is TGTGCCTCACAGGGGGGAGGGGGGCCCACTGAAGCTTTCTTT.

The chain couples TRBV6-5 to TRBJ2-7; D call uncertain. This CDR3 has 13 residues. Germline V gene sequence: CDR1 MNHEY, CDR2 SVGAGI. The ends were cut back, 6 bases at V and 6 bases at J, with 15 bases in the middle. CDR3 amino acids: CASSTNLGSEQYF. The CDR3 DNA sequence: TGTGCCAGCAGCACCAACCTGGGGTCCGAGCAGTACTTC.

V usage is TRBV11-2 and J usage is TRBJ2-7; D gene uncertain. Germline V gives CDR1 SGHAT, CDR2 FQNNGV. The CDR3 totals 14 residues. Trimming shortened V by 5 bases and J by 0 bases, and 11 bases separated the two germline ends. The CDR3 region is CASSKAIRSYEQYF. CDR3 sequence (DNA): TGTGCCAGCAGCAAAGCAATCCGCTCCTACGAGCAGTACTTC.

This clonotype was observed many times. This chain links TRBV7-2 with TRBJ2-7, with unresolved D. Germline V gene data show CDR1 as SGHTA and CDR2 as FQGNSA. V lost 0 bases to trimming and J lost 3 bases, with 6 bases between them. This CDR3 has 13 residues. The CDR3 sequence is CASSLAWSYEQYF. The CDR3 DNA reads TGTGCCAGCAGCTTAGCCTGGAGCTACGAGCAGTACTTC.